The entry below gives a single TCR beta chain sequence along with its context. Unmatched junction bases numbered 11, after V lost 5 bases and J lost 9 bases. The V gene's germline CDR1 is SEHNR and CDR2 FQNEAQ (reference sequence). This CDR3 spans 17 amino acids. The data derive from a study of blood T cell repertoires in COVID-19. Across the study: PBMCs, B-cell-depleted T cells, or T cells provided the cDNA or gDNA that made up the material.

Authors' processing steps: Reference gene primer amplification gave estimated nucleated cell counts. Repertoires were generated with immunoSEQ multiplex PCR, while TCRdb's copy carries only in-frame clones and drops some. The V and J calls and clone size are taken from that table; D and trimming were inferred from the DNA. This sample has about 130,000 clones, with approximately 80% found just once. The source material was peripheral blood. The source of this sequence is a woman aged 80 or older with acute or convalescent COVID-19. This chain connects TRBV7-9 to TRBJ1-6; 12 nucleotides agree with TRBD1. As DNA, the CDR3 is TGTGCCAGCAGCCGTCCCGGGACAGGGGGCGACAGTTCACCCCTCCACTTT. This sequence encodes CASSRPGTGGDSSPLHF.